Described below is a single T cell receptor (beta chain) sequence and its context. MiXCR, run by TCRdb on the 5' RACE reads, gives a single entry per CDR3 protein. The data hold over 350,000 distinct CDR3 sequences, with 20% to 30% observed a single time. These data come from a study of T-cell memory formation after mild COVID-19. V dropped 4 bases and J dropped 4; count of bases not matched to a gene: 9. Germline V CDR1 and CDR2: MGHRA, YSYEKL. The CDR3 is 16 amino acids. The chain couples TRBV4-1 to TRBJ2-2; 7 bases fit TRBD1. The sequence was obtained from an adult woman who had mild COVID-19 (a few samples of this study predate the infection). Cell type and time point are not known. Sequenced material: PBMCs or a T cell subset sorted from them (not recorded which). In DNA form, the CDR3 reads TGCGCCAGCAGCCCCCCCGACGCAGGGGGCACCGGGGAGCTGTTTTTT. Amino acids: CASSPPDAGGTGELFF.